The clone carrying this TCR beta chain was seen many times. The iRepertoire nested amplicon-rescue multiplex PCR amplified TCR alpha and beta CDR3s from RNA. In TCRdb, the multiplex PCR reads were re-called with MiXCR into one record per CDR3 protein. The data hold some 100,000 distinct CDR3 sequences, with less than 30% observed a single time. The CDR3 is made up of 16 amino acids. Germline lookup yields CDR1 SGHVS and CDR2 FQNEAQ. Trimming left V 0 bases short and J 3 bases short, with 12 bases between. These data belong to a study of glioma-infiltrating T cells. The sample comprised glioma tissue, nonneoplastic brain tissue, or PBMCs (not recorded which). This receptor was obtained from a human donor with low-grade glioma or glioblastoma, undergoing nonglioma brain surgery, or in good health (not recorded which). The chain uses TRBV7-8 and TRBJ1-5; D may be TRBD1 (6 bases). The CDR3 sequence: CASSLAWSGANQPQHF. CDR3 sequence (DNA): TGTGCCAGCAGCTTAGCATGGTCAGGGGCCAATCAGCCCCAGCATTTT.